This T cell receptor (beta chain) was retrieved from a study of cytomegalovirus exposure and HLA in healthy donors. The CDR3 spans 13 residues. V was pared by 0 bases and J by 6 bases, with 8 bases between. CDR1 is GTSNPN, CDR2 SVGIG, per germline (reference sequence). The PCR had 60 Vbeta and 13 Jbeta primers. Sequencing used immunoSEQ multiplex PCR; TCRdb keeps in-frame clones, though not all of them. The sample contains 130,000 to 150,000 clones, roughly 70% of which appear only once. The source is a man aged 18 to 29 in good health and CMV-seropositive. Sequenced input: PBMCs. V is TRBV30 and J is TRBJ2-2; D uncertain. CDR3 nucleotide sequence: TGTGCCTGGAGTGTGTTAAGCGCCGGGGAGCTGTTTTTT. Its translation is CAWSVLSAGELFF. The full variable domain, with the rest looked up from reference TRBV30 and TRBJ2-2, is SQTIHQWPATLVQPVGSPLSLECTVEGTSNPNLYWYRQAAGRGLQLLFYSVGIGQISSEVPQNLSASRPQDRQFILSSKKLLLSDSGFYLCAWSVLSAGELFFGEGSRLTVL.